These 2 T cell receptor beta chains were sequenced from one sample in a study of blood T cell repertoires in COVID-19. TCRdb keeps only in-frame clones here, not all; method: immunoSEQ multiplex PCR. The table has 160,000 or so clones, 80% seen once. Sequenced sample: PBMCs or T cells enriched from blood (not recorded which). The receptor set was obtained from a woman aged 60-70 years who had recovered from COVID-19.

The V call is TRBV15, the J call TRBJ2-3; the match to TRBD2 covers 11 bases. In germline, CDR1 is LNHNV, CDR2 YYDKDF (reference sequence). The V segment lost 0 bases and the J segment 11 bases; nucleotides outside the gene matches: 13. This CDR3 contains 17 residues. The CDR3 sequence is CATSRDLSSGGTEWQYF. CDR3 nucleotide sequence: TGTGCCACCAGCAGAGATTTGTCTAGCGGGGGGACCGAATGGCAGTATTTT. The whole variable domain, filled in from reference TRBV15 and TRBJ2-3, reads DAMVIQNPRYQVTQFGKPVTLSCSQTLNHNVMYWYQQKSSQAPKLLFHYYDKDFNNEADTPDNFQSRRPNTSFCFLDIRSPGLGDTAMYLCATSRDLSSGGTEWQYFGPGTRLTVL.

The J gene is TRBJ1-3, the V gene TRBV7-2; D call uncertain. V was clipped by 3 bases and J by 7 bases, with 19 bases between them. Germline V gives CDR1 SGHTA, CDR2 FQGNSA. This CDR3 comprises 16 residues. DNA for the CDR3: TGTGCCAGCAGCTTCCTCCCCTCGGGGAGGCCGAACACCATATATTTT. It encodes CASSFLPSGRPNTIYF. Full variable domain (remainder filled in from reference TRBV7-2 and TRBJ1-3): GAGVSQSPSNKVTEKGKDVELRCDPISGHTALYWYRQSLGQGLEFLIYFQGNSAPDKSGLPSDRFSAERTGGSVSTLTIQRTQQEDSAVYLCASSFLPSGRPNTIYFGEGSWLTVV.